These T cell receptor beta chains were read from a single sample in a study of T cell responses to AZD1222 COVID-19 vaccine. Sequenced by immunoSEQ multiplex PCR; TCRdb stores in-frame clones only, minus some. The sample holds 130,000 to 150,000 clones, approximately 90% seen once. The source material was peripheral blood, sampled on day 0 of AZD1222 vaccination. These receptors originate from an adult in good health. CDR3s include the opening cysteine and the closing phenylalanine or tryptophan. The order of the fields is D gene, V gene, clone size, J gene, CDR3 DNA, CDR3 protein. D genes are given only for firm matches. For some rows the clone size is stated as once, few or many, or as a class when expanded; others skip it.

d_call: TRBD2
v_call: TRBV11-2
clone_size: -
j_call: TRBJ2-1
cdr3_nt: TGTGCCAGCAGGCACCCCGGACTAGCTATTCGTCGCAATGAGCAGTTCTTC
cdr3_aa: CASRHPGLAIRRNEQFF

d_call: -
v_call: TRBV7-9
clone_size: -
j_call: TRBJ1-2
cdr3_nt: TGTGCCAGCAGCTTAGTAAAGGGGTATGGCTACACCTTC
cdr3_aa: CASSLVKGYGYTF

d_call: TRBD1
v_call: TRBV5-1
clone_size: -
j_call: TRBJ1-1
cdr3_nt: TGCGCCAGCAGCTCCGAGGGCTACAGGGGGAGGGAGGCTGAAGCTTTCTTT
cdr3_aa: CASSSEGYRGREAEAFF

d_call: -
v_call: TRBV30
clone_size: -
j_call: TRBJ1-1
cdr3_nt: TGTGCCTGGGGACAGACTGAAGCTTTCTTT
cdr3_aa: CAWGQTEAFF

d_call: -
v_call: TRBV6-5
clone_size: -
j_call: TRBJ2-7
cdr3_nt: TGTGCCAGCAGTTACTCTCAAGGGGGCGAGCAGTACTTC
cdr3_aa: CASSYSQGGEQYF

d_call: -
v_call: TRBV7-3
clone_size: -
j_call: TRBJ1-2
cdr3_nt: TGTGCCAGCAGCTTACCCGCAGGGGTTGGCTACACCTTC
cdr3_aa: CASSLPAGVGYTF

d_call: -
v_call: TRBV4-1
clone_size: -
j_call: TRBJ2-5
cdr3_nt: TGCGCCAGCAGCCAAGATGCGGGATTCGGAGAGACCCAGTACTTC
cdr3_aa: CASSQDAGFGETQYF

d_call: -
v_call: TRBV19
clone_size: -
j_call: TRBJ1-1
cdr3_nt: TGTGCCAGCAATCGGGGATACACTGAAGCTTTCTTT
cdr3_aa: CASNRGYTEAFF

d_call: -
v_call: TRBV7-2
clone_size: few
j_call: TRBJ1-2
cdr3_nt: TGTGCCAGCAGCTTAGTTCCAGGGGACTATGGCTACACCTTC
cdr3_aa: CASSLVPGDYGYTF

d_call: TRBD2
v_call: TRBV7-2
clone_size: -
j_call: TRBJ2-7
cdr3_nt: TGTGCCAGCAGCTTAGCCTTCGGGGGGATATACGAGCAGTACTTC
cdr3_aa: CASSLAFGGIYEQYF

d_call: TRBD2
v_call: TRBV3-1/TRBV3-2
clone_size: -
j_call: TRBJ2-7
cdr3_nt: TGTGCCAGCAGCCCAAACGGGCGGGAGCGGGGCGAGCAGTACTTC
cdr3_aa: CASSPNGRERGEQYF

d_call: TRBD1
v_call: TRBV16
clone_size: once
j_call: TRBJ2-4
cdr3_nt: TGTGCCAGCAGCCAATCGACAGGGAGCGACAAAAACATTCAGTACTTC
cdr3_aa: CASSQSTGSDKNIQYF

d_call: TRBD1
v_call: TRBV4-1
clone_size: -
j_call: TRBJ1-1
cdr3_nt: TGCGCCAGCAGCCATGTCCTTGGGACAGGGTTCAACACTGAAGCTTTCTTT
cdr3_aa: CASSHVLGTGFNTEAFF

d_call: TRBD1
v_call: TRBV27
clone_size: -
j_call: TRBJ1-2
cdr3_nt: TGTGCCAGCAGAGAGACAGGGGGCAACTATGGCTACACCTTC
cdr3_aa: CASRETGGNYGYTF

d_call: -
v_call: TRBV6-2/TRBV6-3
clone_size: once
j_call: TRBJ2-3
cdr3_nt: TGTGCCAGCAGTTACACCGTGGGGACAGATACGCAGTATTTT
cdr3_aa: CASSYTVGTDTQYF

d_call: -
v_call: TRBV4-1
clone_size: -
j_call: TRBJ1-1
cdr3_nt: TGCGCCAGCAGCCAAGATCTTGGACGTACCAGCCTCGGGGCTTTCTTT
cdr3_aa: CASSQDLGRTSLGAFF

d_call: -
v_call: TRBV28
clone_size: -
j_call: TRBJ1-1
cdr3_nt: TGTGCCAGCAGTTTCGTGCTGGCGAACACTGAAGCTTTCTTT
cdr3_aa: CASSFVLANTEAFF

d_call: -
v_call: TRBV20-1
clone_size: -
j_call: TRBJ1-4
cdr3_nt: TGCAGTGCTAGTATGGGGGGACGCGGGGTTGAAAAACTGTTTTTT
cdr3_aa: CSASMGGRGVEKLFF

d_call: -
v_call: TRBV12-3/TRBV12-4
clone_size: -
j_call: TRBJ2-7
cdr3_nt: TGTGCCAGCAGTCCGGACTCCTACGAGCAGTACTTC
cdr3_aa: CASSPDSYEQYF

d_call: -
v_call: TRBV5-1
clone_size: -
j_call: TRBJ1-1
cdr3_nt: TGCGCCAGCAGCTTGGCCGGAGCTAACACTGAAGCTTTCTTT
cdr3_aa: CASSLAGANTEAFF

d_call: TRBD2
v_call: TRBV25-1
clone_size: -
j_call: TRBJ2-1
cdr3_nt: TGTGCCAGCAGTTCGGTAGCGGGAGCGCCCTACAATGAGCAGTTCTTC
cdr3_aa: CASSSVAGAPYNEQFF

d_call: -
v_call: TRBV7-8
clone_size: -
j_call: TRBJ1-4
cdr3_nt: TGTGCCAGCAGCTTAAAACGGGTCCAGGGATTCGAAAAACTGTTTTTT
cdr3_aa: CASSLKRVQGFEKLFF

d_call: TRBD1
v_call: TRBV2
clone_size: -
j_call: TRBJ2-4
cdr3_nt: TGTGCCAGCAGGGACCCGGGACAGAACATTCAGTACTTC
cdr3_aa: CASRDPGQNIQYF

d_call: TRBD2
v_call: TRBV2
clone_size: -
j_call: TRBJ2-3
cdr3_nt: TGTGCCAGCAGGGCCCTAGCGGGAGGGAGCACAGATACGCAGTATTTT
cdr3_aa: CASRALAGGSTDTQYF

d_call: TRBD1
v_call: TRBV7-3
clone_size: -
j_call: TRBJ2-7
cdr3_nt: TGTGCCAGCAGTGAGGGGGCGTCCTACGAGCAGTACTTC
cdr3_aa: CASSEGASYEQYF

d_call: -
v_call: TRBV5-3
clone_size: -
j_call: TRBJ1-1
cdr3_nt: TGTGCCAGAAGCTTTATGAACGCCTTCGGGACTGAAGCTTTCTTT
cdr3_aa: CARSFMNAFGTEAFF

d_call: -
v_call: TRBV4-1
clone_size: -
j_call: TRBJ1-1
cdr3_nt: TGCGCCAGCAGCCACAGTCCGACGAACACTGAAGCTTTCTTT
cdr3_aa: CASSHSPTNTEAFF

d_call: -
v_call: TRBV21-1
clone_size: -
j_call: TRBJ2-1
cdr3_nt: TGTGCCAGCAGCAAAGTTGAGGACAGAGGACTAGCGGGAGTAGCAACGAATGAGCAGTTCTTC
cdr3_aa: CASSKVEDRGLAGVATNEQFF

d_call: -
v_call: TRBV9
clone_size: -
j_call: TRBJ2-2
cdr3_nt: TGTGCCAGCAGCCTCCAGCGCGGAGCCGGGGAGCTGTTTTTT
cdr3_aa: CASSLQRGAGELFF

d_call: -
v_call: TRBV6-1
clone_size: -
j_call: TRBJ1-3
cdr3_nt: TGTGCCAGCAGTGAAAGGACCCCCCGGGCCGGCTCTGGAAACACCATATATTTT
cdr3_aa: CASSERTPRAGSGNTIYF

d_call: -
v_call: TRBV7-2
clone_size: few
j_call: TRBJ2-3
cdr3_nt: TGTGCCAGCAGCTTGGGACACCCTAGCACAGATACGCAGTATTTT
cdr3_aa: CASSLGHPSTDTQYF

d_call: -
v_call: TRBV2
clone_size: -
j_call: TRBJ1-1
cdr3_nt: TGTGCCAGCAGTGACTCGAGGGGAACTGAAGCTTTCTTT
cdr3_aa: CASSDSRGTEAFF

d_call: -
v_call: TRBV10-3
clone_size: -
j_call: TRBJ2-7
cdr3_nt: TGTGCCATCAGTGAGCCGGGGGGCGCCTACGAGCAGTACTTC
cdr3_aa: CAISEPGGAYEQYF

d_call: TRBD2
v_call: TRBV7-6
clone_size: -
j_call: TRBJ2-7
cdr3_nt: TGTGCCAGCAGCTTGGGCGGGACTAGCGGGAGGTACGAGCAGTACTTC
cdr3_aa: CASSLGGTSGRYEQYF

d_call: TRBD1
v_call: TRBV5-1
clone_size: -
j_call: TRBJ1-2
cdr3_nt: TGCGCCAGCAGCTTGGACAGGGGCGGCTATGGCTACACCTTC
cdr3_aa: CASSLDRGGYGYTF

d_call: -
v_call: TRBV5-1
clone_size: -
j_call: TRBJ1-1
cdr3_nt: TGCGCCAGCAGCTTGTTGGGGGACACTGAAGCTTTCTTT
cdr3_aa: CASSLLGDTEAFF

d_call: TRBD1
v_call: TRBV5-1
clone_size: -
j_call: TRBJ2-7
cdr3_nt: TGCGCCAGCAGCGGGGGAGCCGGGACAGGGGGCTCCTACGAGCAGTACTTC
cdr3_aa: CASSGGAGTGGSYEQYF

d_call: -
v_call: TRBV28
clone_size: -
j_call: TRBJ2-2
cdr3_nt: TGTGCCAGCAGTAACGTCTTAAGTACCGGGGAGCTGTTTTTT
cdr3_aa: CASSNVLSTGELFF

d_call: -
v_call: TRBV11-2
clone_size: -
j_call: TRBJ2-3
cdr3_nt: TGTGCCAGCAGCCTATTCAGTAGCACAGATACGCAGTATTTT
cdr3_aa: CASSLFSSTDTQYF

d_call: -
v_call: TRBV6-2/TRBV6-3
clone_size: -
j_call: TRBJ2-7
cdr3_nt: TGTGCCAGCAGTTTAGGCAGGTCGTACGAGCAGTACTTC
cdr3_aa: CASSLGRSYEQYF

d_call: -
v_call: TRBV19
clone_size: -
j_call: TRBJ1-5
cdr3_nt: TGTGCCAGTAGGGGGGATCAGCCCCAGCATTTT
cdr3_aa: CASRGDQPQHF

d_call: TRBD1
v_call: TRBV4-2
clone_size: -
j_call: TRBJ1-4
cdr3_nt: TGTGCCAGCAGCCAAGACAGGGGGATTGGAAAACTGTTTTTT
cdr3_aa: CASSQDRGIGKLFF

d_call: TRBD2
v_call: TRBV7-8
clone_size: -
j_call: TRBJ2-7
cdr3_nt: TGTGCCAGCAGCTTGAGACTAGCGGGATTCTACGAGCAGTACTTC
cdr3_aa: CASSLRLAGFYEQYF

d_call: -
v_call: TRBV27
clone_size: -
j_call: TRBJ1-2
cdr3_nt: TGTGCCAGCAGTTTAAATGTTAATTATGGCTACACCTTC
cdr3_aa: CASSLNVNYGYTF

d_call: -
v_call: TRBV28
clone_size: once
j_call: TRBJ1-2
cdr3_nt: TGTGCCAGCATGTGGGGGGCGAGGGGACGATCTAACTATGGCTACACCTTC
cdr3_aa: CASMWGARGRSNYGYTF

d_call: -
v_call: TRBV7-9
clone_size: -
j_call: TRBJ2-7
cdr3_nt: TGTGCCAGCAGCTTAGGCTCGGGGGAGCAGTACTTC
cdr3_aa: CASSLGSGEQYF

d_call: -
v_call: TRBV28
clone_size: -
j_call: TRBJ1-6
cdr3_nt: TGTGCCAGCAGTTTCAGGAGCTCCTATAATTCACCCCTCCACTTT
cdr3_aa: CASSFRSSYNSPLHF

d_call: TRBD1
v_call: TRBV4-3
clone_size: -
j_call: TRBJ1-5
cdr3_nt: TGCGCCAGCAGCCAAGAAGGGGGACAGGGCTTTACATCCCAGCATTTT
cdr3_aa: CASSQEGGQGFTSQHF

d_call: -
v_call: TRBV6-2/TRBV6-3
clone_size: once
j_call: TRBJ1-5
cdr3_nt: TGTGCCAGCAGTATATCACAGGGAATTCATCAGCCCCAGCATTTT
cdr3_aa: CASSISQGIHQPQHF

d_call: -
v_call: TRBV21-1
clone_size: -
j_call: TRBJ2-1
cdr3_nt: TGTGCCAGCAGCAGAGGGACTAGCGGGAGGGCCGGGTATGAGCAGTTCTTC
cdr3_aa: CASSRGTSGRAGYEQFF

d_call: TRBD1
v_call: TRBV6-5
clone_size: -
j_call: TRBJ1-2
cdr3_nt: TGTGCCAGCAGTCGACAGGGACTCTATGGCTACACCTTC
cdr3_aa: CASSRQGLYGYTF

d_call: -
v_call: TRBV27
clone_size: -
j_call: TRBJ1-6
cdr3_nt: TGTGCCAGCAGTTTAGGGGGTACCGGGACACCCCTCCACTTT
cdr3_aa: CASSLGGTGTPLHF

d_call: -
v_call: TRBV28
clone_size: once
j_call: TRBJ2-1
cdr3_nt: TGTGCCAGCAGTTTTTTTGTCAGGGTCGGGAAGAATGAGCAGTTCTTC
cdr3_aa: CASSFFVRVGKNEQFF

d_call: TRBD1
v_call: TRBV4-1
clone_size: -
j_call: TRBJ1-1
cdr3_nt: TGCGCCAGCAGCCGAGACCGGGACAGAAACACTGAAGCTTTCTTT
cdr3_aa: CASSRDRDRNTEAFF

d_call: -
v_call: TRBV16
clone_size: -
j_call: TRBJ2-7
cdr3_nt: TGTGCCAGCAGCCAGACAGGAAGCTCCTACGAGCAGTACTTC
cdr3_aa: CASSQTGSSYEQYF

d_call: TRBD1
v_call: TRBV6-5
clone_size: -
j_call: TRBJ2-7
cdr3_nt: TGTGCCAGCACTCTCCTCGAGGGGGCAATAAAATTC
cdr3_aa: CASTLLEGAIKF

d_call: TRBD2
v_call: TRBV7-3
clone_size: once
j_call: TRBJ2-3
cdr3_nt: TGTGCCAGCAGCTTAAACCCCCCTGGGACTACCGAGGTCACAGATACGCAGTATTTT
cdr3_aa: CASSLNPPGTTEVTDTQYF

d_call: -
v_call: TRBV15
clone_size: -
j_call: TRBJ1-1
cdr3_nt: TGTGCCACCAGCAGAGATAGGGCAGCTAACACTGAAGCTTTCTTT
cdr3_aa: CATSRDRAANTEAFF

d_call: -
v_call: TRBV2
clone_size: -
j_call: TRBJ1-5
cdr3_nt: TGTGCCAGCAGTGAAGAGGTAGATCAGCCCCAGCATTTT
cdr3_aa: CASSEEVDQPQHF